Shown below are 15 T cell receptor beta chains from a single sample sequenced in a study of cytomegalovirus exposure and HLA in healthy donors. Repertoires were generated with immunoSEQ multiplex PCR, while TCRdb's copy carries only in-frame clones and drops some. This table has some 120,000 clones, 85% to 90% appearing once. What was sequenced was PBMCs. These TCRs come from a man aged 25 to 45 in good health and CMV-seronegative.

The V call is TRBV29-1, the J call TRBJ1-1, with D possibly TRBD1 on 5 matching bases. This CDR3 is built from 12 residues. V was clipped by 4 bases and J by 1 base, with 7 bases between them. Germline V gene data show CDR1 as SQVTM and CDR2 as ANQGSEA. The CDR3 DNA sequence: TGCAGCGTTGTCGGGGGGAACACTGAAGCTTTCTTT. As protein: CSVVGGNTEAFF. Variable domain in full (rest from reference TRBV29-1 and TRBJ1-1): SAVISQKPSRDICQRGTSLTIQCQVDSQVTMMFWYRQQPGQSLTLIATANQGSEATYESGFVIDKFPISRPNLTFSTLTVSNMSPEDSSIYLCSVVGGNTEAFFGQGTRLTVV.

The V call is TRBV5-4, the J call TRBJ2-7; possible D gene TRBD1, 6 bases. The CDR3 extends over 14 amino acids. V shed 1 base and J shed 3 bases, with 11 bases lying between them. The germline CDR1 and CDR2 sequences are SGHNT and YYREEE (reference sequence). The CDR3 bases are TGTGCCAGCAGCTTGACAGGGAGCTACTACGAGCAGTACTTC. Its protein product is CASSLTGSYYEQYF. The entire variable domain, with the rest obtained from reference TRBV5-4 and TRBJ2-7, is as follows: ETGVTQSPTHLIKTRGQQVTLRCSSQSGHNTVSWYQQALGQGPQFIFQYYREEENGRGNFPPRFSGLQFPNYSSELNVNALELDDSALYLCASSLTGSYYEQYFGPGTRLTVT.

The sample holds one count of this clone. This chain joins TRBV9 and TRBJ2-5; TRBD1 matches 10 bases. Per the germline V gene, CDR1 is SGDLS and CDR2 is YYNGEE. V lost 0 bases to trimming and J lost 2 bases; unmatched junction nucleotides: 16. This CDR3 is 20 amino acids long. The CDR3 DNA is TGTGCCAGCAGCGTAGATGCATGGGGACAGGGGTTATACGGACAAGAGACCCAGTACTTC. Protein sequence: CASSVDAWGQGLYGQETQYF.

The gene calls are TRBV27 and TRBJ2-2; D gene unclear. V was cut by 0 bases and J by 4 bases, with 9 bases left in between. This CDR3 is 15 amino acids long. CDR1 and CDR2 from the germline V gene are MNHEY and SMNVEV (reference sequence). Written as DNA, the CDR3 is TGTGCCAGCAGTTTATCGCGCATAGTCACCGGGGAGCTGTTTTTT. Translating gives CASSLSRIVTGELFF.

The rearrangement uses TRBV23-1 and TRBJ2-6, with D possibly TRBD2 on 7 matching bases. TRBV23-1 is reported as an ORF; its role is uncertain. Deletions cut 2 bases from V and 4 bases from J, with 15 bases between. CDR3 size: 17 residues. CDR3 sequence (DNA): TGCGCCAGCAGTCAAGGGGGGGCGGTCTCCGGGGCCAACGTCCTGACTTTC. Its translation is CASSQGGAVSGANVLTF.

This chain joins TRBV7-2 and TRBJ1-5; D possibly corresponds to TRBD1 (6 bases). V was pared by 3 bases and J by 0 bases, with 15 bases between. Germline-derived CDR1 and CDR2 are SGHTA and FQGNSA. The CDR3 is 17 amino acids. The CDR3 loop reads CASSFATGGYSNQPQHF. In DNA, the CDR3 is TGTGCCAGCAGCTTCGCGACAGGCGGATATAGCAATCAGCCCCAGCATTTT.

The CDR3 here is CASSHGDTYEQYF. The CDR3 bases are TGCGCCAGCAGCCATGGGGACACCTACGAGCAGTACTTC. J is TRBJ2-7 and V is TRBV5-1, with D tentatively TRBD1 (6 bases). This CDR3 has 13 residues. CDR1 and CDR2 (germline): SGHRS, YFSETQ. The V and J ends lost 4 bases and 2 bases respectively, with 10 bases between them.

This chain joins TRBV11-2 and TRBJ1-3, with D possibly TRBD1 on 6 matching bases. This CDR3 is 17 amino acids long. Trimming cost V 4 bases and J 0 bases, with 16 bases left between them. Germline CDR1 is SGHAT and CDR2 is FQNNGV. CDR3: CASSYRQASFSGNTIYF. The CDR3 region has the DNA TGTGCCAGCAGCTACAGACAGGCCTCCTTCTCTGGAAACACCATATATTTT.

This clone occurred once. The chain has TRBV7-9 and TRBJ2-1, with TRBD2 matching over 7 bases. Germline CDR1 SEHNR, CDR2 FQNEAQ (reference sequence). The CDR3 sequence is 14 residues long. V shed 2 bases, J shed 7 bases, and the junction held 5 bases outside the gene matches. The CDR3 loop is CASSLTLAANEQFF. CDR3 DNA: TGTGCCAGCAGCTTAACGCTAGCGGCAAATGAGCAGTTCTTC.

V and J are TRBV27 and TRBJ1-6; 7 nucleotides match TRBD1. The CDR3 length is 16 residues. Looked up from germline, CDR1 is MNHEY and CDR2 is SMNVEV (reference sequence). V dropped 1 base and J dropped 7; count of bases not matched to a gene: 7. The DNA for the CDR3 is TGTGCCAGCAGTTTATTCGGGGACAGTTGGAATTCACCCCTCCACTTT. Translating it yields CASSLFGDSWNSPLHF.

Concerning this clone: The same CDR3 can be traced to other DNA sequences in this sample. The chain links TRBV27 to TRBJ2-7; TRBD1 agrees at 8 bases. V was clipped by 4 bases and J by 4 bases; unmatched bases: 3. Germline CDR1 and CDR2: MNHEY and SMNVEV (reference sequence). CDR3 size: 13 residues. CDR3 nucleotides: TGTGCCAGCAGTTCTGGACAGGGTTACGAGCAGTACTTC. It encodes CASSSGQGYEQYF.

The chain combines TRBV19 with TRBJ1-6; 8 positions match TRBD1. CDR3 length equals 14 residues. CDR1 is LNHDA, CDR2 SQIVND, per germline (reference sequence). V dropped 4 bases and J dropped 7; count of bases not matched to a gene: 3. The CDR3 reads CASSRNRGNSPLHF. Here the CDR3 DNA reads TGTGCCAGTAGTAGGAACAGGGGGAATTCACCCCTCCACTTT.

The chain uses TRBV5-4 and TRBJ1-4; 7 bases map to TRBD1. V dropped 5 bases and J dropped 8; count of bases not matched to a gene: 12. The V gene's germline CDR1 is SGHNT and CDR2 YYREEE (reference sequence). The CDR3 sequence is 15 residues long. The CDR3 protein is CASSQTGESNEKLFF. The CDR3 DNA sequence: TGTGCCAGCAGTCAAACAGGGGAAAGTAACGAAAAACTGTTTTTT.

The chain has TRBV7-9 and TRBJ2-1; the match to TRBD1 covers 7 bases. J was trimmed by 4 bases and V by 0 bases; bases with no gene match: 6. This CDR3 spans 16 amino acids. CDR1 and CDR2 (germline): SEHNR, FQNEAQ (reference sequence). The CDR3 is CASSLAQGGAYNEQFF. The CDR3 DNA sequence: TGTGCCAGCAGCTTAGCGCAAGGGGGCGCGTACAATGAGCAGTTCTTC.

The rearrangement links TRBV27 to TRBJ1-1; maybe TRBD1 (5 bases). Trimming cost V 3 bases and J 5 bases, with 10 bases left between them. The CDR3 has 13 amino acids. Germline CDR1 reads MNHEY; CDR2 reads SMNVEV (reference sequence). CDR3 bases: TGTGCCAGCAGTTTGGGGCGTTGGACTGAAGCTTTCTTT. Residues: CASSLGRWTEAFF.